The 20 T cell receptor beta chains listed next were all sequenced from one sample in a study of blood T cell repertoires in COVID-19. Clones were sequenced by immunoSEQ multiplex PCR, and TCRdb holds only the in-frame ones, with some missing. The table has tens of thousands of clones, roughly two thirds seen once. Sample: peripheral blood. The source is a woman aged 70-85 years with acute or convalescent COVID-19.

The CDR3 coding sequence is TGTGCCAGCAGTACCACTAGCGGGGGGGCCCGTGAGCAGTACTTC. Translating gives CASSTTSGGAREQYF. J is TRBJ2-7 and V is TRBV6-5; 13 positions agree with TRBD2. CDR3 length equals 15 residues. In germline, CDR1 is MNHEY, CDR2 SVGAGI. Trimming cost V 5 bases and J 7 bases; bases outside gene matches: 8.

This rearrangement joins TRBV6-2 or TRBV6-3 to TRBJ1-4; perhaps TRBD1 as D (6 bases). V shed 3 bases and J shed 4 bases, with 9 bases lying between them. The CDR3 runs to 14 residues. The germline CDR1 and CDR2 sequences are MNHEY and SVGEGT. CDR3 protein: CASSYGQFNEKLFF. CDR3 nucleotide sequence: TGTGCCAGCAGTTATGGACAGTTTAATGAAAAACTGTTTTTT.

Only a few counts were recorded for this clone. The chain couples TRBV5-1 to TRBJ2-5; tentatively, D is TRBD1 (5 bases). The CDR3 consists of 13 residues. Per the germline V gene, CDR1 is SGHRS and CDR2 is YFSETQ. V lost 0 bases and J lost 5, with 8 bases in between. DNA of the CDR3: TGCGCCAGCAGCTTGGAGGGGTTTGAGACCCAGTACTTC. Translation gives CASSLEGFETQYF. The whole variable domain, remainder taken from reference TRBV5-1 and TRBJ2-5, is KAGVTQTPRYLIKTRGQQVTLSCSPISGHRSVSWYQQTPGQGLQFLFEYFSETQRNKGNFPGRFSGRQFSNSRSEMNVSTLELGDSALYLCASSLEGFETQYFGPGTRLLVL.

In this sample, this clone turned up once. This chain uses TRBV2 with TRBJ2-5; the match to TRBD2 covers 11 bases. CDR1 is SNHLY and CDR2 is FYNNEI in the germline V gene. The CDR3 totals 14 residues. Losses at the gene ends were 6 bases for V and 3 bases for J; bases not matched to a gene: 3. The CDR3 sequence is CASSGTSGKETQYF. In DNA, the CDR3 is TGTGCCAGCAGCGGGACTAGCGGCAAAGAGACCCAGTACTTC. The full variable domain, completed using reference TRBV2 and TRBJ2-5, is EPEVTQTPSHQVTQMGQEVILRCVPISNHLYFYWYRQILGQKVEFLVSFYNNEISEKSEIFDDQFSVERPDGSNFTLKIRSTKLEDSAMYFCASSGTSGKETQYFGPGTRLLVL.

The chain is built from TRBV5-1 and TRBJ2-7; D is undetermined. Per the germline V gene, CDR1 is SGHRS and CDR2 is YFSETQ. This CDR3 region has 15 residues. V was trimmed by 0 bases and J by 5 bases, leaving 15 bases between them. The CDR3 region has the DNA TGCGCCAGCAGCTTGGCGGCGGTCCCGTCGGACGAGCAGTACTTC. Its translation is CASSLAAVPSDEQYF.

The V gene is TRBV5-5, the J gene TRBJ1-5, with D possibly matching TRBD1 (5 bases). Germline CDR1 SGHKS, CDR2 YYEKEE (reference sequence). Trimming left V 3 bases short and J 7 bases short, with 20 bases between. This CDR3 has 16 amino acids. CDR3 loop: CASSYLPQGIEQPQHF. The CDR3 coding sequence is TGTGCCAGCAGCTATTTACCCCAGGGAATCGAACAGCCCCAGCATTTT.

The J gene is TRBJ2-6, the V gene TRBV10-3; TRBD1 matches 10 bases. The germline CDR1 and CDR2 sequences are ENHRY and SYGVKD. This CDR3 has 18 residues. With 0 bases clipped from V and 0 bases from J, the junction kept 2 bases outside the gene matches. CDR3: CAISESWTGGSGANVLTF. The CDR3 region has the DNA TGTGCCATCAGTGAGTCTTGGACAGGGGGCTCTGGGGCCAACGTCCTGACTTTC.

This clone is deemed medium-sized. This chain joins TRBV12-3 or TRBV12-4 and TRBJ1-2; 7 bases map to TRBD1. The CDR3 sequence is 13 residues long. J gave up 2 bases and V 3 bases, and 0 bases lay outside the gene matches. DNA for the CDR3: TGTGCCAGCAGTTTGGGACAGAACTATGGCTACACCTTC. This encodes CASSLGQNYGYTF.

The rearrangement uses TRBV7-2 and TRBJ2-2, with 7 positions matching TRBD1. The CDR3 loop spans 15 amino acids. Trimming took 4 bases from V and 7 from J; bases not matched to a gene: 9. Germline V gene lookup returns CDR1 SGHTA and CDR2 FQGNSA. Here the CDR3 DNA reads TGTGCCAGCAGCTCCCCGACAGGGTCGGGCGGGGAGCTGTTTTTT. Encoded protein: CASSSPTGSGGELFF.

This clone was recorded a few times. The genes are TRBV4-1 and TRBJ1-4; TRBD1 aligns across 7 bases. This CDR3 contains 13 residues. Trimming cost V 5 bases and J 7 bases; bases outside gene matches: 4. The germline V gene encodes CDR1 MGHRA and CDR2 YSYEKL. The CDR3 region has the DNA TGCGCCAGCAGCGAGCAGGGGGGTGAAAAACTGTTTTTT. Protein: CASSEQGGEKLFF.

This rearrangement joins TRBV5-1 to TRBJ1-1, with D possibly matching TRBD1 (5 bases). The germline V gene encodes CDR1 SGHRS and CDR2 YFSETQ. CDR3 length equals 15 residues. The ends were cut back, 2 bases at V and 1 base at J, with 12 bases in the middle. The DNA of the CDR3 is TGCGCCAGCAGCTTTCAGGGCGGCTCGAACACTGAAGCTTTCTTT. Translating it yields CASSFQGGSNTEAFF.

V and J are TRBV15 and TRBJ1-5, with TRBD1 as a possible D gene (5 bases). Germline CDR1 reads LNHNV; CDR2 reads YYDKDF (reference sequence). The CDR3 covers 13 residues. V lost 0 bases and J 8 bases, leaving 8 bases between the germline ends. The CDR3, as DNA: TGTGCCACCAGCAGAGATGGGGGGGAGCCCCAGCATTTT. This gives the protein CATSRDGGEPQHF.

The chain is built from TRBV28 and TRBJ1-1; possible D gene TRBD1, 6 bases. The CDR3 is made up of 16 amino acids. Germline loops: CDR1 MDHEN, CDR2 SYDVKM. Trimming removed 5 bases at V and 6 bases at J, with 22 bases between. DNA of the CDR3: TGTGCCAGCAGTCCGAGACCTGACAGGCTTCGTCCTGAAGCTTTCTTT. This sequence encodes CASSPRPDRLRPEAFF.

V usage is TRBV5-8 and J usage is TRBJ1-3; tentatively, D is TRBD1 (5 bases). The CDR3 has 14 amino acids. Germline values: CDR1 SGHTS, CDR2 YDEGEE. Trimming took off 7 bases at V and 3 bases at J, with 14 bases between the two ends. The CDR3 protein is CASCPGPIGNTIYF. The CDR3, as DNA: TGTGCCAGCTGTCCAGGGCCGATTGGAAACACCATATATTTT.

The chain carries TRBV12-2 and TRBJ2-2; the table calls TRBD1, which could not be checked here. TRBV12-2 is a recognized pseudogene. The CDR3 contains 16 residues. This CDR3 reads CASRRTGTTNTGELFF. DNA of the CDR3: TGTGCAAGTCGCCGGACCGGGACAACGAACACCGGGGAGCTGTTTTTT.

This clone was detected a few times. The chain has TRBV4-3 and TRBJ2-3; D unresolved. The CDR3 is 14 residues long. The ends were cut back, 0 bases at V and 5 bases at J, with 9 bases in the middle. Germline V lookup: CDR1 LGHNA, CDR2 YSLEER. CDR3 sequence reads: CASSQESRRDTQYF. The CDR3, as DNA: TGCGCCAGCAGCCAAGAATCGAGGCGAGATACGCAGTATTTT.

This chain links TRBV6-5 with TRBJ1-1; TRBD1 matches at 9 bases. Germline V gene lookup returns CDR1 MNHEY and CDR2 SVGAGI. V shed 5 bases and J 10 bases; nucleotides not matched to a gene: 14. This CDR3 spans 15 amino acids. CDR3 in amino acids: CASSPRTGVWFGAFF. CDR3 DNA sequence: TGTGCCAGCAGTCCCCGGACAGGGGTATGGTTCGGAGCTTTCTTT.

V gene TRBV5-6 combines with J gene TRBJ1-5; unclear D gene. Trimming pared 0 bases from V and 4 bases from J, leaving 5 bases between. The germline gives CDR1 SGHDT, CDR2 YYEEEE. The CDR3 contains 13 residues. The CDR3 sequence: CASSLDPNQPQHF. CDR3 in DNA: TGTGCCAGCAGCTTGGATCCGAATCAGCCCCAGCATTTT.

The chain uses TRBV3-1 (or the pseudogene TRBV3-2) and TRBJ1-5; 8 nucleotides align to TRBD1. CDR3 length: 15 amino acids. Germline values: CDR1 LGHDT, CDR2 YNNKEL (reference sequence). V lost 3 bases, J lost 5 bases, and 6 bases stayed unmatched. The CDR3 nucleotides read TGTGCCAGCAGCCAGGCGACAGGGGAAGATCAGCCCCAGCATTTT. It specifies CASSQATGEDQPQHF.

This clone occurred once. The chain combines TRBV4-3 with TRBJ2-7, with 8 bases identical to TRBD2. With 4 bases clipped from V and 5 bases from J, the junction kept 4 bases outside the gene matches. The CDR3 has 13 residues. The germline gives CDR1 LGHNA, CDR2 YSLEER. CDR3 sequence: CASSRQLADEQYF. The CDR3, as DNA: TGCGCCAGCAGCCGGCAACTAGCGGACGAGCAGTACTTC.